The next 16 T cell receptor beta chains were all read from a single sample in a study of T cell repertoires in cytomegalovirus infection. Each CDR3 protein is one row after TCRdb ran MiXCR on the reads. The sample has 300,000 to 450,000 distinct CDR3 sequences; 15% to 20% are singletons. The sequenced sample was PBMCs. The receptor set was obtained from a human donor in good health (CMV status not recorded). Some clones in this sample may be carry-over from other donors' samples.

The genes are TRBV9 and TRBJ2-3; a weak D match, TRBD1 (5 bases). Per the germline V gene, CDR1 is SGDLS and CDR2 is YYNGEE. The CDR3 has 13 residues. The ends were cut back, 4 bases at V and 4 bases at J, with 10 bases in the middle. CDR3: CASSPWGPDTQYF. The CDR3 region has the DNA TGTGCCAGCAGCCCATGGGGCCCAGATACGCAGTATTTT.

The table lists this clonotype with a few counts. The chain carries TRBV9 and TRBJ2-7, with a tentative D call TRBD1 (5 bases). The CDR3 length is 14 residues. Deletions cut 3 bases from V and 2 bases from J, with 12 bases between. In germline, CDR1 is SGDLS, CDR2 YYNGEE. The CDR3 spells CASSEGSITYEQYF. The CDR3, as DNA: TGTGCCAGCAGCGAGGGGTCCATTACCTACGAGCAGTACTTC.

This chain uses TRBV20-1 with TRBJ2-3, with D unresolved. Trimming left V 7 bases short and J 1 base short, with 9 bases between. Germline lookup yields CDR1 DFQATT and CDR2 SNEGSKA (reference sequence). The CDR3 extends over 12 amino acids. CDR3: CSGHERTDTQYF. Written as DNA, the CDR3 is TGCAGTGGGCACGAACGCACAGATACGCAGTATTTT.

CDR3 sequence: CASRISGANYGYTF. The CDR3 DNA reads TGTGCCAGCAGGATATCAGGAGCTAACTATGGCTACACCTTC. V usage is TRBV27 and J usage is TRBJ1-2, with unresolved D. Germline CDR1 is MNHEY and CDR2 is SMNVEV (reference sequence). The CDR3 totals 14 residues. V dropped 6 bases and J dropped 0 bases, with 11 bases sitting between them.

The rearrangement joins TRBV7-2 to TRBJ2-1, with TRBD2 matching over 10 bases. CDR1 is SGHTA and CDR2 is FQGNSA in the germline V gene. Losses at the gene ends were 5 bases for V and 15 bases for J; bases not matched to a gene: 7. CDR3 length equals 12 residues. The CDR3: CASSASSGSRFF. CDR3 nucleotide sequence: TGTGCCAGCAGCGCCTCTAGCGGGAGCAGGTTCTTC.

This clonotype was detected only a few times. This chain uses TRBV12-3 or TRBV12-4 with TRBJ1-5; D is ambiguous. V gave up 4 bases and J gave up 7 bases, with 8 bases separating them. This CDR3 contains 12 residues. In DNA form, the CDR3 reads TGTGCCAGCAGTTCACAGCGGCAGCCCCAGCATTTT. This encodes CASSSQRQPQHF.

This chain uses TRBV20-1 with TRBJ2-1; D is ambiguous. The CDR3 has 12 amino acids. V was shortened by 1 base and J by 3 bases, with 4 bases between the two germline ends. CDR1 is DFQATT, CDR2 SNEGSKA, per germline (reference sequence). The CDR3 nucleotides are TGCAGTGCTAGAGCTCTCTACAATGAGCAGTTCTTC. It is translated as CSARALYNEQFF.

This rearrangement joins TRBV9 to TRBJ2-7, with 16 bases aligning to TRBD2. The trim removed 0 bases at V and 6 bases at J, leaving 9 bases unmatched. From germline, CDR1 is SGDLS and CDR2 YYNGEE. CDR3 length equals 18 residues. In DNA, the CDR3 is TGTGCCAGCAGCGTAGCTACGGGACTAGCGGGAGGGCCTTCCGAGCAGTACTTC. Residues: CASSVATGLAGGPSEQYF.

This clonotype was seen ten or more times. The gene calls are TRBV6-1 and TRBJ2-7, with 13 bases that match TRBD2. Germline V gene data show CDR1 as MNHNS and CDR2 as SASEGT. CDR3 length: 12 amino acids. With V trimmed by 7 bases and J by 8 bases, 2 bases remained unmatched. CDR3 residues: CASKGTSGKQYF. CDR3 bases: TGTGCCAGCAAGGGGACTAGCGGGAAGCAGTACTTC.

DNA of the CDR3: TGTGCCAGCAGCCAGCCCACTAGCGGGGGGGCCTATGAGCAGTTCTTC. This gives the protein CASSQPTSGGAYEQFF. The chain joins TRBV4-2 to TRBJ2-1, with 13 positions matching TRBD2. This CDR3 comprises 16 residues. V lost 3 bases to trimming and J lost 8 bases; unmatched junction nucleotides: 7. Germline V gives CDR1 LGHNA, CDR2 YNFKEQ.

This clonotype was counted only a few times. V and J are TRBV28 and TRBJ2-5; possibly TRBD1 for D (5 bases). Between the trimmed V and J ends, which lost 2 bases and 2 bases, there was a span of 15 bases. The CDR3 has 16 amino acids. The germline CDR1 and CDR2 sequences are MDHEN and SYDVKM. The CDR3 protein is CASSLKGWILQETQYF. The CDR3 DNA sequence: TGTGCCAGCAGTTTAAAGGGGTGGATACTACAAGAGACCCAGTACTTC.

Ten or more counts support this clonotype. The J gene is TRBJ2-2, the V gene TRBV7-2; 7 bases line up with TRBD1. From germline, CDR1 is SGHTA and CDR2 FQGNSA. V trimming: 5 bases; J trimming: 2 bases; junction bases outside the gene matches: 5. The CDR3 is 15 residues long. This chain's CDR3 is CASSPDRRNTGELFF. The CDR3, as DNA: TGTGCCAGCAGCCCGGACAGGCGAAACACCGGGGAGCTGTTTTTT.

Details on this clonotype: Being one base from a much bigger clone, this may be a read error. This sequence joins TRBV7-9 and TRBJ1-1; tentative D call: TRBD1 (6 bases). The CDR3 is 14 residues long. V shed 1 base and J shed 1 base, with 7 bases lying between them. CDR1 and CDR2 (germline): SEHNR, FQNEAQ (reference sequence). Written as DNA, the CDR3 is TGTGCCAGCAGCTTAGGACAGGAGAACACTGAAGCTTTCTTT. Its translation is CASSLGQENTEAFF.

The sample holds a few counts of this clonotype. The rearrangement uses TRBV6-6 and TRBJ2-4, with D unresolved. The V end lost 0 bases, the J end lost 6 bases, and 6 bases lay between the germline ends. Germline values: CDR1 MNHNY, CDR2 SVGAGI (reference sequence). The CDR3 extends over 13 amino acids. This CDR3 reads CASSYSFGNIQYF. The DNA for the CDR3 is TGTGCCAGCAGTTACTCGTTCGGAAACATTCAGTACTTC.

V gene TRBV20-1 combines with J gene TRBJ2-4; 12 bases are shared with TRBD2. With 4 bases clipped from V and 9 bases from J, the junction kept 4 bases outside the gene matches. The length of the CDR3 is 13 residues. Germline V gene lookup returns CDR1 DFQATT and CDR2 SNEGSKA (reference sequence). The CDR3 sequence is CSATSGRGVIQYF. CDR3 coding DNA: TGCAGTGCTACTAGCGGGAGGGGGGTCATTCAGTACTTC.

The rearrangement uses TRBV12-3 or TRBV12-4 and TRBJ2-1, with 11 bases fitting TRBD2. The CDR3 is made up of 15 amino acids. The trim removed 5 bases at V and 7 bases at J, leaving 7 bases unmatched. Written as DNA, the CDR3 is TGTGCCAGCAGTCCCGTTAGCGGGAGGGTAAATGAGCAGTTCTTC. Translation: CASSPVSGRVNEQFF.